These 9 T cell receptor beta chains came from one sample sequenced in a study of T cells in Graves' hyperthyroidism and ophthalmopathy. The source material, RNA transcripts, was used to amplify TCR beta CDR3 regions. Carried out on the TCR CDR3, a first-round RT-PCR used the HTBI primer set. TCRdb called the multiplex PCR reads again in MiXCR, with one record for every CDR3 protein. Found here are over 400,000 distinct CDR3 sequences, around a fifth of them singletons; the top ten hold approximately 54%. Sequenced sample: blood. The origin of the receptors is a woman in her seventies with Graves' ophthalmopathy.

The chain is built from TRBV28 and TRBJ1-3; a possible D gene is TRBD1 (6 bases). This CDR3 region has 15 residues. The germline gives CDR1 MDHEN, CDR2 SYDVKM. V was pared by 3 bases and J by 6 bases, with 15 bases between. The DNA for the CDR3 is TGTGCCAGCAGTTTGCCGGGGACAAATGAAAACACCATATATTTT. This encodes CASSLPGTNENTIYF.

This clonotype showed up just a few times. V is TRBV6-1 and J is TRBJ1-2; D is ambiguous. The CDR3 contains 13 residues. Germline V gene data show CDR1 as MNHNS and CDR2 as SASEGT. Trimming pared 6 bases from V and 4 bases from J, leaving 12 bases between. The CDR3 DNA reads TGTGCCAGCAGGGGCGGCAGCAGCTATGGCTACACCTTC. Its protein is CASRGGSSYGYTF.

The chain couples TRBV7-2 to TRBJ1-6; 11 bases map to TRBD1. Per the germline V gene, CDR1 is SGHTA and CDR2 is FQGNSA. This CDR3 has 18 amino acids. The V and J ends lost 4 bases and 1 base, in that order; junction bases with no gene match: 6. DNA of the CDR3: TGTGCCAGCAGCTGGTGGACAGGGGGCGCATCCTATAATTCACCCCTCCACTTT. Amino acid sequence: CASSWWTGGASYNSPLHF.

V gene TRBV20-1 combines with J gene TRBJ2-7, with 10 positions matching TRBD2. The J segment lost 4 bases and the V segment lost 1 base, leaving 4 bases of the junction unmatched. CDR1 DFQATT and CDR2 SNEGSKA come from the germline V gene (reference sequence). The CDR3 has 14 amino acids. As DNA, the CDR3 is TGCAGTGCTAGAGGGACTAGCGGCAATTACGAGCAGTACTTC. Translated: CSARGTSGNYEQYF.

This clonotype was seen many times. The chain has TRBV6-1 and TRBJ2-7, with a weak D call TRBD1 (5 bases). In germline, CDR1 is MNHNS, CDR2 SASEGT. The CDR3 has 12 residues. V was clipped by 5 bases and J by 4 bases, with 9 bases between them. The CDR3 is CASSRQSYEQYF. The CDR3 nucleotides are TGTGCCAGCAGTCGACAGAGTTACGAGCAGTACTTC.

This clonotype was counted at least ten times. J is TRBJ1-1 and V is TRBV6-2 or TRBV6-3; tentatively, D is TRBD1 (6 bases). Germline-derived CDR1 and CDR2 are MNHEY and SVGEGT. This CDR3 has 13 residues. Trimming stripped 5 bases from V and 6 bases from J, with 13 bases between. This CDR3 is CASSTYRDAEAFF. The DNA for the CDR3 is TGTGCCAGCAGTACCTACAGGGATGCTGAAGCTTTCTTT.

CDR3 bases: TGTGCCACCAGTGATTTTTCCGGAAATGAGCAGTTCTTC. Translating it yields CATSDFSGNEQFF. The genes are TRBV24-1 and TRBJ2-1; D is unclear. Germline V gene data show CDR1 as KGHDR and CDR2 as SFDVKD. V was clipped by 1 base and J by 7 bases, with 7 bases between them. The CDR3 has 13 residues.

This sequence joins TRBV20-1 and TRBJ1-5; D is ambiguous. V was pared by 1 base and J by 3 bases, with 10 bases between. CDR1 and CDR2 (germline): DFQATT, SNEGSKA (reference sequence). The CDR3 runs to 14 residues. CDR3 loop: CSARAPDPNQPQHF. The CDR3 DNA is TGCAGTGCTAGAGCACCTGACCCCAATCAGCCCCAGCATTTT.

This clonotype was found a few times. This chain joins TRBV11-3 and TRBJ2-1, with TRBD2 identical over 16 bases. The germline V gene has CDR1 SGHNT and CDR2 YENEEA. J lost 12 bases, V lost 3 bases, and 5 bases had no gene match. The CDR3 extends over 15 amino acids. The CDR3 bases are TGTGCCAGCAGCTTCGGGACTAGCGGGAGGGGGTTGCAGTTCTTC. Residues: CASSFGTSGRGLQFF.